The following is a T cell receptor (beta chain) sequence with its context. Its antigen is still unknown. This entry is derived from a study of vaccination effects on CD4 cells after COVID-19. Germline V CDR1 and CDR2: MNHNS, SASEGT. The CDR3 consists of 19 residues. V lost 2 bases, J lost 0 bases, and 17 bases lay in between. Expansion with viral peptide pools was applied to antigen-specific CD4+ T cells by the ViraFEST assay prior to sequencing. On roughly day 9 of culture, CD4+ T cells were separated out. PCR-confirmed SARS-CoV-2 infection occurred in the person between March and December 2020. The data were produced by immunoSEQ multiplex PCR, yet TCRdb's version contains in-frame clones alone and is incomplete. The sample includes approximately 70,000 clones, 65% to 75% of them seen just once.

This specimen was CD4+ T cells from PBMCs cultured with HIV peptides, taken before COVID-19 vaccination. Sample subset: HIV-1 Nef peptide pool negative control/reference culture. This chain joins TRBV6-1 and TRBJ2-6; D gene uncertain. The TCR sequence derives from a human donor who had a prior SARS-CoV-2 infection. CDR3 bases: TGTGCCAGCAGTGAATTTAATCCAGCCTTTTACTCTGGGGCCAACGTCCTGACTTTC. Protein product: CASSEFNPAFYSGANVLTF.